These 9 T cell receptor beta chains were sequenced from one sample in a study of blood T cell repertoires in COVID-19 (dated by TCRdb to between 2020 and 2021). The library was obtained by the immunoSEQ multiplex PCR assay. TCRdb stores this immuneACCESS table with in-frame sequences only. Part of the clones is absent; in the studies checked, under half of the shortfall reflects unresolved V genes, and no reason is known for the rest. This sample holds 100,000 to 130,000 clones; around 92% were observed only once. Of the sample, approximately 5% falls within the top ten clones. The material sequenced was peripheral blood. The receptors stem from a man aged 40-55 years with active or convalescent COVID-19.

The DNA for the CDR3 is TGCGCCAGCAGTCATCCCTCTAGCGGGAGGGCGAATGAGCAGTTCTTC. Translated: CASSHPSSGRANEQFF. The chain is built from TRBV23-1 and TRBJ2-1; 12 bases fit TRBD2. TRBV23-1 belongs to the ORF category, with a function that is uncertain. The CDR3 extends over 16 amino acids. V lost 3 bases, J lost 7 bases, and 7 bases stayed unmatched.

This clone occurred once. The chain combines TRBV9 with TRBJ2-3; no clear D gene. The CDR3 runs 12 residues. The germline V and J ends were trimmed by 0 bases and 6 bases, with 5 bases remaining between them. Germline values: CDR1 SGDLS, CDR2 YYNGEE. The CDR3 reads CASSVVMDTQYF. DNA of the CDR3: TGTGCCAGCAGCGTAGTCATGGATACGCAGTATTTT. Full variable domain (outside the CDR3, taken from reference TRBV9 and TRBJ2-3): DSGVTQTPKHLITATGQRVTLRCSPRSGDLSVYWYQQSLDQGLQFLIQYYNGEERAKGNILERFSAQQFPDLHSELNLSSLELGDSALYFCASSVVMDTQYFGPGTRLTVL.

This rearrangement joins TRBV20-1 to TRBJ2-2; D is unclear. Trimming left V 6 bases short and J 4 bases short, with 6 bases between. Germline CDR1 reads DFQATT; CDR2 reads SNEGSKA (reference sequence). This CDR3 comprises 11 residues. CDR3: CSARITGELFF. The CDR3, as DNA: TGCAGTGCCAGGATCACCGGGGAGCTGTTTTTT.

This rearrangement joins TRBV28 to TRBJ1-2, with D possibly matching TRBD1 (6 bases). CDR1 MDHEN and CDR2 SYDVKM come from the germline V gene. Trimming shortened V by 5 bases and J by 4 bases, and 17 bases separated the two germline ends. The CDR3 spans 15 residues. The CDR3 DNA follows: TGTGCCAGCAGTCCAGGGACACCGGGGAGCTATGGCTACACCTTC. This sequence encodes CASSPGTPGSYGYTF.

The V gene is TRBV24-1, the J gene TRBJ1-2; 7 positions match TRBD1. V dropped 5 bases and J dropped 5; count of bases not matched to a gene: 4. The CDR3 length is 13 residues. Germline CDR1 and CDR2: KGHDR and SFDVKD. As DNA, the CDR3 is TGTGCCACCAGTGTCGGCAGGGGGTATGGCTACACCTTC. Its protein is CATSVGRGYGYTF.

The rearrangement uses TRBV10-3 and TRBJ1-1; TRBD1 might be the D (5 bases). Germline values: CDR1 ENHRY, CDR2 SYGVKD. Trimming removed 7 bases from V and 5 bases from J, with 17 bases in between. CDR3 length equals 14 residues. CDR3 DNA sequence: TGTGCCATCACGAAAGACAGTGGGAAGACTGAAGCTTTCTTT. Translating it yields CAITKDSGKTEAFF.

J is TRBJ2-7 and V is TRBV3-1 (or the pseudogene TRBV3-2), with 8 bases that match TRBD2. Trimming took 1 base from V and 6 from J; bases not matched to a gene: 5. From germline, CDR1 is LGHDT and CDR2 YNNKEL (reference sequence). The length of the CDR3 is 14 residues. CDR3: CASSQVAGTSEQYF. The CDR3 region has the DNA TGTGCCAGCAGCCAAGTAGCGGGAACGTCCGAGCAGTACTTC.

The chain employs TRBV7-2 and TRBJ2-3; 10 bases agree with TRBD1. The J segment lost 5 bases and the V segment lost 3 bases, leaving 8 bases of the junction unmatched. The germline V gene encodes CDR1 SGHTA and CDR2 FQGNSA. This CDR3 has 16 residues. The CDR3 reads CASSFLPGQGKDTQYF. DNA of the CDR3: TGTGCCAGCAGCTTCCTACCGGGACAGGGGAAAGATACGCAGTATTTT. The variable domain in full, with the rest retrieved from reference TRBV7-2 and TRBJ2-3, is GAGVSQSPSNKVTEKGKDVELRCDPISGHTALYWYRQSLGQGLEFLIYFQGNSAPDKSGLPSDRFSAERTGGSVSTLTIQRTQQEDSAVYLCASSFLPGQGKDTQYFGPGTRLTVL.

The chain has TRBV7-2 and TRBJ2-1; maybe TRBD2 (5 bases). Trimming cost V 8 bases and J 0 bases, with 14 bases left between them. CDR1 is SGHTA and CDR2 is FQGNSA in the germline V gene. This CDR3 has 15 residues. The CDR3: CASAWSGSSYNEQFF. CDR3 DNA sequence: TGTGCCAGCGCCTGGTCTGGGAGCTCCTACAATGAGCAGTTCTTC.